A single sample gave rise to the 8 T cell receptor beta chains below, sequenced in a study of PD-L1 blockade in urothelial cancer. Some clones are missing from TCRdb's copy, which holds only in-frame ones; the method was immunoSEQ multiplex PCR. The data hold under 40,000 clones, with 90% observed a single time. The sequences come from PBMCs, collected around atezolizumab (anti-PD-L1) treatment. The receptors shown here come from a man aged 70-80 years with urothelial cancer.

This clone has only one observation. This chain uses TRBV28 with TRBJ1-2; 12 bases match TRBD1. The V gene's germline CDR1 is MDHEN and CDR2 SYDVKM. The CDR3 consists of 14 residues. The V and J ends lost 6 bases and 6 bases, in that order; junction bases with no gene match: 5. The CDR3 is CASRAGQGANGYTF. The DNA for the CDR3 is TGTGCCAGCAGGGCGGGACAGGGGGCCAATGGCTACACCTTC.

The CDR3 loop is CASSFDRRLGAFF. The CDR3 DNA reads TGTGCCAGCAGCTTTGACAGGAGGTTGGGAGCTTTCTTT. This chain joins TRBV7-2 and TRBJ1-1; possible D gene TRBD1, 6 bases. Germline loops: CDR1 SGHTA, CDR2 FQGNSA. Trimming shortened V by 3 bases and J by 10 bases, and 15 bases separated the two germline ends. The CDR3 sequence is 13 residues long.

The CDR3 reads CASSQRLKSTGELFF. CDR3 DNA sequence: TGCGCCAGCAGTCAACGACTAAAAAGCACCGGGGAGCTGTTTTTT. The V gene is TRBV23-1, the J gene TRBJ2-2; tentative D call: TRBD2 (5 bases). TRBV23-1 is given ORF status, its function remaining uncertain. The CDR3 length is 15 residues. Trimming pared 2 bases from V and 4 bases from J, leaving 11 bases between.

This chain uses TRBV28 with TRBJ2-5, with TRBD2 as a possible D gene (5 bases). Germline CDR1 and CDR2: MDHEN and SYDVKM. The CDR3 totals 14 residues. V lost 0 bases to trimming and J lost 2 bases, with 7 bases between them. The CDR3 loop is CASSLWRAQETQYF. DNA for the CDR3: TGTGCCAGCAGTTTATGGCGGGCACAAGAGACCCAGTACTTC. Drawing the rest from reference TRBV28 and TRBJ2-5, the complete variable domain is DVKVTQSSRYLVKRTGEKVFLECVQDMDHENMFWYRQDPGLGLRLIYFSYDVKMKEKGDIPEGYSVSREKKERFSLILESASTNQTSMYLCASSLWRAQETQYFGPGTRLLVL.

This clone is a singleton in its sample. The chain joins TRBV20-1 to TRBJ1-5; perhaps TRBD1 as D (6 bases). Trimming shortened V by 6 bases and J by 11 bases, and 14 bases separated the two germline ends. CDR3 length: 11 residues. From germline, CDR1 is DFQATT and CDR2 SNEGSKA (reference sequence). CDR3 residues: CSASSGVSQHF. CDR3 in DNA: TGCAGTGCATCGTCAGGGGTTTCCCAGCATTTT.

The chain has TRBV27 and TRBJ1-1, with D unresolved. CDR3 length: 16 residues. Looked up from germline, CDR1 is MNHEY and CDR2 is SMNVEV (reference sequence). Deletions cut 0 bases from V and 0 bases from J, with 11 bases between. The CDR3 spells CASSLSLSVMNTEAFF. In DNA form, the CDR3 reads TGTGCCAGCAGTTTATCGCTTTCAGTCATGAACACTGAAGCTTTCTTT.

This clone was seen more than once but under ten times. This rearrangement joins TRBV7-9 to TRBJ2-7; 15 bases are shared with TRBD2. Germline trimming cut 3 bases from V and 7 bases from J; bases unmatched to any gene: 4. The CDR3 is made up of 15 amino acids. The germline CDR1 and CDR2 sequences are SEHNR and FQNEAQ (reference sequence). CDR3 in amino acids: CASSFGLAGGGEQYF. CDR3 sequence (DNA): TGTGCCAGCAGCTTCGGACTAGCGGGAGGGGGTGAGCAGTACTTC.

The J gene is TRBJ2-2, the V gene TRBV19; D perhaps matches TRBD1 (5 bases). Germline V gene lookup returns CDR1 LNHDA and CDR2 SQIVND (reference sequence). The CDR3 extends over 14 amino acids. The ends were cut back, 5 bases at V and 5 bases at J, with 12 bases in the middle. In DNA, the CDR3 is TGTGCCAGTAGTCGGACAATTACGACCGGGGAGCTGTTTTTT. Translation: CASSRTITTGELFF.